The entry below describes one TCR beta chain. As yet, its antigen is unknown. This specimen comes from a study of CD8+CD57+ T cells in acquired aplastic anemia. For the study at large: Yields of DNA that came from sorted CD4+ and CD8+ cells averaged about 3.3 ug.

CDR3 and TCR beta VDJ profiling relied on a genomic DNA template. Each CDR3 protein gets one entry after TCRdb re-called the reads with MiXCR. The table lists approximately 170,000 distinct CDR3 sequences, roughly 50% of them singletons, with 3.2% in the top ten. The V and J ends lost 4 bases and 4 bases respectively, with 12 bases between them. This CDR3 is 13 amino acids long. CDR1 GTSNPN and CDR2 SVGIG come from the germline V gene (reference sequence). Selection for sequencing was limited to patients who had shown CD8+CD57+ cell expansion by flow cytometry. Regarding the study as a whole: Patients and controls were not found to differ significantly in CD8+ Simpson's diversity. Shared by patients and controls, 25 to 35 CD8+ CDR3s were abundant in patients.

This chain uses TRBV30 with TRBJ2-3; TRBD2 is a possible D gene (6 bases). This sequence was found in a human donor with aplastic anemia. The specimen was sorted CD4+, CD8+, or CD8+CD57+ T cells (not recorded which) from PBMCs. The CDR3 protein is CAWKEGLADTQYF. CDR3 nucleotides: TGTGCCTGGAAGGAGGGACTGGCAGATACGCAGTATTTT.